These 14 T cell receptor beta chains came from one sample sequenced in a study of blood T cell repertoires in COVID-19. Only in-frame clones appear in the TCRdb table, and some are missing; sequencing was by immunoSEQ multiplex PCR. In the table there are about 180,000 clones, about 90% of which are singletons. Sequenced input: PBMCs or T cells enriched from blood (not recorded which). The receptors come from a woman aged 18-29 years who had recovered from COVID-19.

The CDR3 bases are TGTGCCAGCAGTTATGGGGGAGCGGGTTTTGGCTACACCTTC. Its protein is CASSYGGAGFGYTF. The J gene is TRBJ1-2, the V gene TRBV6-2 or TRBV6-3, with TRBD1 as a possible D gene (5 bases). V gave up 3 bases and J gave up 7 bases, with 15 bases separating them. In germline, CDR1 is MNHEY, CDR2 SVGEGT. The CDR3 covers 14 residues.

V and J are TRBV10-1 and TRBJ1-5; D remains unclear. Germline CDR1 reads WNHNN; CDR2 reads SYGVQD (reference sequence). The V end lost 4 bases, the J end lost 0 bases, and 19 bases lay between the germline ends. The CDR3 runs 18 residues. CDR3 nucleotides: TGCGCCAGCAGTGTCCCGAAACCTCACTGCTATAGCAATCAGCCCCAGCATTTT. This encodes CASSVPKPHCYSNQPQHF.

The CDR3 region is CASSLDLGLAGGLDTQYF. The CDR3 bases are TGTGCCAGCAGCTTAGACCTAGGACTAGCGGGGGGGTTAGATACGCAGTATTTT. This chain joins TRBV11-2 and TRBJ2-3, with 15 bases aligning to TRBD2. CDR1 SGHAT and CDR2 FQNNGV come from the germline V gene. This CDR3 is built from 18 residues. V was pared by 0 bases and J by 5 bases, with 6 bases of the junction left unmatched. The entire variable domain, with the rest obtained from reference TRBV11-2 and TRBJ2-3, is as follows: EAGVAQSPRYKIIEKRQSVAFWCNPISGHATLYWYQQILGQGPKLLIQFQNNGVVDDSQLPKDRFSAERLKGVDSTLKIQPAKLEDSAVYLCASSLDLGLAGGLDTQYFGPGTRLTVL.

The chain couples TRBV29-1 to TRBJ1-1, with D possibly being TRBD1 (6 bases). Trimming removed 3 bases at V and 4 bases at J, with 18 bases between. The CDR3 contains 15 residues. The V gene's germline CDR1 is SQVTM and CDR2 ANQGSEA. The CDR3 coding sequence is TGCAGCGTTGATGTGCGGGGGCGCGAGGGCACTGAAGCTTTCTTT. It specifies CSVDVRGREGTEAFF.

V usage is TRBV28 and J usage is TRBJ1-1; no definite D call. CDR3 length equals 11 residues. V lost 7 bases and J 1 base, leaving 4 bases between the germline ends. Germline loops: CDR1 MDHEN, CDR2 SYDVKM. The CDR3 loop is CASTENTEAFF. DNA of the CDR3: TGTGCCAGCACAGAGAACACTGAAGCTTTCTTT.

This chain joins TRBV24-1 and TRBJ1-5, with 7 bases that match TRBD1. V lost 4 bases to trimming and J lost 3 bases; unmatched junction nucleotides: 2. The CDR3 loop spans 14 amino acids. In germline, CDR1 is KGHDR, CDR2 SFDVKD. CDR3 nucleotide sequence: TGTGCCACCAGTGAGACAGGGACCAATCAGCCCCAGCATTTT. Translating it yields CATSETGTNQPQHF.

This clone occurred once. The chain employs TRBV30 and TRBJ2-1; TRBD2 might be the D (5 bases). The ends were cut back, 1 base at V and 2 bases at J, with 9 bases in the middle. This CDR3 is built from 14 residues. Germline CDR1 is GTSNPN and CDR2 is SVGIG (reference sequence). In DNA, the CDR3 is TGTGCCTGGAGTGCCCTAGCCGCCTACAATGAGCAGTTCTTC. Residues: CAWSALAAYNEQFF.

The CDR3 bases are TGCGCCAGCAGCCCTTACAGGACCTATTCACCCCTCCACTTT. It specifies CASSPYRTYSPLHF. This chain joins TRBV5-1 and TRBJ1-6, with D tentatively TRBD1 (5 bases). The ends were cut back, 4 bases at V and 8 bases at J, with 13 bases in the middle. There are 14 residues in the CDR3. In germline, CDR1 is SGHRS, CDR2 YFSETQ.

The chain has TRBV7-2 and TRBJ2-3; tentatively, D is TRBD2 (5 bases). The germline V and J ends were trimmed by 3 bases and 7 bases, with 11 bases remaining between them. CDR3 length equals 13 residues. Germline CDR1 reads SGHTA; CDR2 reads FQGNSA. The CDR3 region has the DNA TGTGCCAGCAGCTTCGGGGAACCATATACGCAGTATTTT. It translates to CASSFGEPYTQYF.

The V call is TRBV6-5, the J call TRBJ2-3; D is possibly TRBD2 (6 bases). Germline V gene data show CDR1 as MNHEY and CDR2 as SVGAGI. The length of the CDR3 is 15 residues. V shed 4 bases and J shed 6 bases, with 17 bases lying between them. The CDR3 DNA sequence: TGTGCCAGCAGTTCCGCCGGGACTCTTGCCGATACGCAGTATTTT. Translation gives CASSSAGTLADTQYF.

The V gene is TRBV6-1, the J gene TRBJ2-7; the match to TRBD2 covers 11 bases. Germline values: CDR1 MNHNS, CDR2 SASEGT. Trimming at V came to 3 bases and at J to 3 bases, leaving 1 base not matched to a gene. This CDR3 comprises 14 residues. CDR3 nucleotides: TGTGCCAGCAGTGAGGGACTAGCGGTCTACGAGCAGTACTTC. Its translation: CASSEGLAVYEQYF.

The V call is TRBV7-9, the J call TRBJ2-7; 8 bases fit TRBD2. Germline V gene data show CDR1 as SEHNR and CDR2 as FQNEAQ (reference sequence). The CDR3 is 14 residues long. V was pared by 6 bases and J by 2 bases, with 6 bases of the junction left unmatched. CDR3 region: CASSLSGATYEQYF. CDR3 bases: TGTGCCAGCAGTCTTAGCGGGGCCACCTACGAGCAGTACTTC.

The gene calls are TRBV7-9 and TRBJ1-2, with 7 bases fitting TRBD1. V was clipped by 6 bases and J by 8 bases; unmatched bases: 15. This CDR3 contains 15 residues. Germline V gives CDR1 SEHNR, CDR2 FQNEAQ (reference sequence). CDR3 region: CASRRNALLTGGYTF. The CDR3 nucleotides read TGTGCCAGCAGACGAAATGCATTGTTGACAGGGGGCTACACCTTC.

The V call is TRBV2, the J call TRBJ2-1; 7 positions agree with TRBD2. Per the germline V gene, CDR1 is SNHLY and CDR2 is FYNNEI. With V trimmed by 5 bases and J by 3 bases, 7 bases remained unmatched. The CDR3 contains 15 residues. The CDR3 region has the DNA TGTGCCAGCAGTAGACGGGAGGCCTTCTACAATGAGCAGTTCTTC. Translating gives CASSRREAFYNEQFF.